This T cell receptor (beta chain) comes out of a study of T cells in Graves' hyperthyroidism and ophthalmopathy. Findings of the study overall: Ophthalmopathy onset followed model prediction by a median roughly 6.5 months. Blood also showed most of the thyroid clonotypes that were expanded above 0.001.

This clonotype was observed a few times. No antigen is known for it. The CDR3 length is 14 residues. Per germline, CDR1 MGHDK and CDR2 SYGVNS. The V gene lost 10 bases and the J gene lost 8 bases, with 21 bases spanning the gap. The patients, who ranged from 18 to 65 in age, presented with newly diagnosed hyperthyroidism lasting under 2 months. Any patient presenting with uncontrolled infection, other autoimmune disease, pregnancy or lactation was left out. TCR beta CDR3 sequences were amplified from RNA transcripts. During a first-round RT-PCR of the TCR CDR3, the HTBI primer set was used. TCRdb passed the multiplex PCR reads through MiXCR, listing each CDR3 protein once. The profile shows 550,000 to 800,000 distinct CDR3 sequences, around 16% of them singletons.

The V and J genes are TRBV25-1 and TRBJ2-1; the D gene could be TRBD1 or TRBD2 (6 bases each). Sequencing was carried out using blood. The receptor's source is a middle-aged man with Graves' hyperthyroidism. CDR3: CATTKGGFFDEQFF. CDR3 in DNA: TGTGCCACCACAAAAGGGGGGTTCTTCGATGAGCAGTTCTTC.